Below are 29 T cell receptor beta chains sequenced from a single sample in a study of human T cells and chemical hapten exposure. Regarding time point: pre-sensitization, week 0. As to treatment: therapeutic diphenylcyclopropenone sensitization with weekly scalp DPC. TCRdb itself ran the RACE reads through MiXCR, one entry per CDR3 protein. The data hold around 300,000 distinct CDR3 sequences, with around 5.5% observed a single time. Sequences were derived from whole blood, sampled in connection with sensitization to the hapten diphenylcyclopropenone (DPC). These receptor sequences come from a woman in her late teens or twenties with alopecia areata. Some clones in this sample may be carry-over from other donors' samples.

This clonotype was counted ten times or more. The chain links TRBV7-2 to TRBJ2-3, with D unresolved. Trimming cost V 0 bases and J 4 bases, with 8 bases left between them. Germline V gene lookup returns CDR1 SGHTA and CDR2 FQGNSA. The CDR3 is made up of 14 amino acids. CDR3 bases: TGTGCCAGCAGCTTAGCCTTCGGAGCAGATACGCAGTATTTT. It encodes CASSLAFGADTQYF.

This sequence joins TRBV5-5 and TRBJ2-7; the D gene is possibly TRBD1 (8 bases). Deletions cut 2 bases from V and 5 bases from J, with 14 bases between. The CDR3 has 14 amino acids. Germline values: CDR1 SGHKS, CDR2 YYEKEE (reference sequence). CDR3 DNA: TGTGCCAGCAGCTTTCGGACAGGGAGGGACGAGCAGTACTTC. It encodes CASSFRTGRDEQYF. Full variable domain (outside the CDR3, taken from reference TRBV5-5 and TRBJ2-7): DAGVTQSPTHLIKTRGQQVTLRCSPISGHKSVSWYQQVLGQGPQFIFQYYEKEERGRGNFPDRFSARQFPNYSSELNVNALLLGDSALYLCASSFRTGRDEQYFGPGTRLTVT.

This clonotype has ten or more counts. This rearrangement joins TRBV18 to TRBJ1-2; no firm D call. The V end was cut by 1 base, the J end by 1 base, with 7 bases between. The CDR3 has 14 residues. Germline V CDR1 and CDR2: KGHSH, LQKENI. CDR3 region: CASSPLEFNYGYTF. CDR3 coding DNA: TGTGCCAGCTCACCACTAGAATTTAACTATGGCTACACCTTC.

There are a few counts of this clonotype. The gene calls are TRBV11-2 and TRBJ1-1; D might be TRBD1 (5 bases). In germline, CDR1 is SGHAT, CDR2 FQNNGV. V lost 1 base and J lost 8, with 14 bases in between. CDR3 length: 14 amino acids. CDR3 amino acids: CASSLVQGSPEAFF. As DNA, the CDR3 is TGTGCCAGCAGCTTAGTTCAGGGCTCCCCAGAAGCTTTCTTT.

The chain links TRBV11-2 to TRBJ2-7; 8 bases agree with TRBD1. The J segment lost 3 bases and the V segment lost 4 bases, leaving 8 bases of the junction unmatched. From germline, CDR1 is SGHAT and CDR2 FQNNGV. The CDR3 spans 15 residues. The CDR3 nucleotides read TGTGCCAGCAGCTCGACCGACAGGGGCGACTACGAGCAGTACTTC. As protein: CASSSTDRGDYEQYF.

The chain uses TRBV20-1 and TRBJ2-3; 9 bases are shared with TRBD2. Germline loops: CDR1 DFQATT, CDR2 SNEGSKA (reference sequence). V lost 5 bases and J lost 0; bases outside the gene matches: 6. This CDR3 spans 15 amino acids. The CDR3 loop is CSAVSGGPSTDTQYF. In nucleotides, the CDR3 is TGCAGTGCTGTTAGCGGGGGCCCTAGCACAGATACGCAGTATTTT.

This clonotype was counted a few times. The chain carries TRBV2 and TRBJ1-1, with TRBD1 matching 10 bases. The CDR3 has 15 residues. Germline trimming cut 8 bases from V and 6 bases from J; bases unmatched to any gene: 12. Germline V CDR1 and CDR2: SNHLY, FYNNEI. CDR3 nucleotides: TGTGCCAGCGGGCAAGAGGGACAGGGGATCGCTGAAGCTTTCTTT. Encoded protein: CASGQEGQGIAEAFF.

The chain combines TRBV7-2 with TRBJ2-3, with 16 nucleotides matching TRBD2. Germline trimming cut 3 bases from V and 5 bases from J; bases unmatched to any gene: 8. CDR1 is SGHTA and CDR2 is FQGNSA in the germline V gene. There are 18 residues in the CDR3. This chain's CDR3 is CASSFGTSGGAIVDTQYF. DNA of the CDR3: TGTGCCAGCAGCTTCGGGACTAGCGGGGGGGCGATCGTAGATACGCAGTATTTT.

This clonotype came up many times. V gene TRBV6-6 combines with J gene TRBJ1-5, with D perhaps TRBD1 (6 bases). Germline lookup yields CDR1 MNHNY and CDR2 SVGAGI (reference sequence). The CDR3 runs to 13 residues. Between the trimmed V and J ends, which lost 11 bases and 4 bases, there was a span of 15 bases. The DNA for the CDR3 is TGTGCCGGGGCAGGGGCTGTTAATCAGCCCCAGCATTTT. This sequence encodes CAGAGAVNQPQHF.

This clonotype has a count of ten or more. V is TRBV28 and J is TRBJ1-2, with D unresolved. Germline lookup yields CDR1 MDHEN and CDR2 SYDVKM. V shed 6 bases and J shed 0 bases, with 11 bases lying between them. The CDR3 covers 14 residues. The CDR3 DNA follows: TGTGCCAGCAGGGCCGGCGGAGCTAACTATGGCTACACCTTC. Translating it yields CASRAGGANYGYTF.

The V and J genes are TRBV7-2 and TRBJ1-1; D remains unclear. Germline assignment: CDR1 SGHTA and CDR2 FQGNSA. V lost 4 bases to trimming and J lost 0 bases, with 12 bases between them. The CDR3 sequence is 15 residues long. As DNA, the CDR3 is TGTGCCAGCAGCTCGTTCGTCGGCATGAACACTGAAGCTTTCTTT. Protein product: CASSSFVGMNTEAFF. The full variable domain, rest sourced from reference TRBV7-2 and TRBJ1-1, is GAGVSQSPSNKVTEKGKDVELRCDPISGHTALYWYRQSLGQGLEFLIYFQGNSAPDKSGLPSDRFSAERTGGSVSTLTIQRTQQEDSAVYLCASSSFVGMNTEAFFGQGTRLTVV.

The chain is built from TRBV13 and TRBJ1-1; 8 positions match TRBD1. Germline V lookup: CDR1 PRHDT, CDR2 FYEKMQ (reference sequence). The CDR3 runs to 16 residues. The V segment lost 7 bases and the J segment 2 bases; nucleotides outside the gene matches: 12. The DNA for the CDR3 is TGTGCCAGCATCGCCTTTCCCCAGGGGGCAAACACTGAAGCTTTCTTT. It yields the protein CASIAFPQGANTEAFF. The full variable domain, with the rest looked up from reference TRBV13 and TRBJ1-1, is AAGVIQSPRHLIKEKRETATLKCYPIPRHDTVYWYQQGPGQDPQFLISFYEKMQSDKGSIPDRFSAQQFSDYHSELNMSSLELGDSALYFCASIAFPQGANTEAFFGQGTRLTVV.

The CDR3 loop reads CASSYTTGGQPQHF. For the CDR3, the DNA is TGTGCCAGCAGTTACACGACAGGGGGCCAGCCCCAGCATTTT. The gene calls are TRBV6-2 or TRBV6-3 and TRBJ1-5; 10 bases match TRBD1. The CDR3 runs to 14 residues. Per the germline V gene, CDR1 is MNHEY and CDR2 is SVGEGT. The trim removed 2 bases at V and 7 bases at J, leaving 2 bases unmatched.

The genes are TRBV6-1 and TRBJ2-2, with 7 bases that match TRBD2. Per germline, CDR1 MNHNS and CDR2 SASEGT. J was trimmed by 6 bases and V by 1 base; bases with no gene match: 14. This CDR3 contains 18 residues. Here the CDR3 DNA reads TGTGCCAGCAGTGAAGACCCCTATGACGGGGGGAATTCCGGGGAGCTGTTTTTT. It specifies CASSEDPYDGGNSGELFF.

This clonotype came up a few times. V is TRBV7-2 and J is TRBJ1-3; D perhaps matches TRBD1 (6 bases). The V end was cut by 3 bases, the J end by 0 bases, with 15 bases between. Germline V gives CDR1 SGHTA, CDR2 FQGNSA. This CDR3 region has 17 residues. The CDR3 DNA is TGTGCCAGCAGCTTCTCCGGGACACGGAGCTCTGGAAACACCATATATTTT. This codes for CASSFSGTRSSGNTIYF.

This clonotype was seen a few times. The rearrangement uses TRBV5-1 and TRBJ2-7; tentatively, D is TRBD2 (5 bases). Looked up from germline, CDR1 is SGHRS and CDR2 is YFSETQ. V was pared by 1 base and J by 2 bases, with 16 bases between. This CDR3 is built from 16 residues. CDR3 coding DNA: TGCGCCAGCAGCTTGCAATTAGCAGAGGAGGCCTACGAGCAGTACTTC. It translates to CASSLQLAEEAYEQYF. Together with reference TRBV5-1 and TRBJ2-7, the CDR3 gives the full variable domain: KAGVTQTPRYLIKTRGQQVTLSCSPISGHRSVSWYQQTPGQGLQFLFEYFSETQRNKGNFPGRFSGRQFSNSRSEMNVSTLELGDSALYLCASSLQLAEEAYEQYFGPGTRLTVT.

The chain uses TRBV20-1 and TRBJ1-6; 7 bases agree with TRBD1. With 3 bases clipped from V and 8 bases from J, the junction kept 4 bases outside the gene matches. This CDR3 is built from 13 residues. CDR1 and CDR2 from the germline V gene are DFQATT and SNEGSKA (reference sequence). The CDR3 DNA is TGCAGTGCTAGCGGGACAGTAGATTCACCCCTCCACTTT. This encodes CSASGTVDSPLHF.

Many counts were recorded for this clonotype. The chain is built from TRBV6-1 and TRBJ2-7, with D perhaps given as TRBD1 or TRBD2 (5 bases each). The V end lost 6 bases, the J end lost 0 bases, and 9 bases lay between the germline ends. The CDR3 spans 13 residues. Germline V gene data show CDR1 as MNHNS and CDR2 as SASEGT. CDR3 sequence reads: CASSPGSSYEQYF. The CDR3, as DNA: TGTGCCAGCAGCCCAGGGAGCTCCTACGAGCAGTACTTC.

The chain carries TRBV9 and TRBJ1-6; unclear D gene. Germline assignment: CDR1 SGDLS and CDR2 YYNGEE. The CDR3 consists of 15 residues. V was clipped by 0 bases and J by 11 bases, with 15 bases between them. The CDR3 sequence is CASSVGPSWEAPLHF. Here the CDR3 DNA reads TGTGCCAGCAGCGTAGGGCCCTCTTGGGAGGCACCCCTCCACTTT.

This clonotype showed up just a few times. This rearrangement joins TRBV20-1 to TRBJ2-1; no reliable D call. Trimming cost V 5 bases and J 3 bases, with 5 bases left between them. The CDR3 spans 11 residues. Germline CDR1 reads DFQATT; CDR2 reads SNEGSKA (reference sequence). CDR3 sequence: CSAGIYNEQFF. Here the CDR3 DNA reads TGCAGTGCTGGTATCTACAATGAGCAGTTCTTC.

In this sample, this clonotype turned up a few times. DNA for the CDR3: TGCGCCAGCAGCCAAGATTTCACAGTCAATCAGCCCCAGCATTTT. Amino acids: CASSQDFTVNQPQHF. This chain uses TRBV4-3 with TRBJ1-5; D ambiguous. Germline V gives CDR1 LGHNA, CDR2 YSLEER. The CDR3 totals 15 residues. The V end lost 0 bases, the J end lost 3 bases, and 9 bases lay between the germline ends.

This sequence joins TRBV9 and TRBJ2-6, with D possibly matching TRBD1 (6 bases). The V end was cut by 3 bases, the J end by 2 bases, with 15 bases between. This CDR3 region has 17 residues. Per the germline V gene, CDR1 is SGDLS and CDR2 is YYNGEE. The CDR3 protein is CASSAQNGGPGANVLTF. The CDR3 DNA sequence: TGTGCCAGCAGCGCTCAGAATGGGGGCCCTGGGGCCAACGTCCTGACTTTC.

This clonotype was counted ten times or more. The rearrangement joins TRBV5-1 to TRBJ1-5, with D tentatively TRBD1 (5 bases). The V gene lost 4 bases and the J gene lost 3 bases, with 14 bases spanning the gap. The CDR3 length is 15 residues. Germline V gene sequence: CDR1 SGHRS, CDR2 YFSETQ. The CDR3 sequence: CASSLRGDINQPQHF. The DNA for the CDR3 is TGCGCCAGCAGCCTAAGGGGCGATATCAATCAGCCCCAGCATTTT.

In its sample, this clonotype was seen a few times. The rearrangement uses TRBV7-2 and TRBJ2-5; 7 bases align to TRBD2. With 2 bases clipped from V and 1 base from J, the junction kept 4 bases outside the gene matches. The CDR3 totals 15 residues. The germline CDR1 and CDR2 sequences are SGHTA and FQGNSA. In nucleotides, the CDR3 is TGTGCCAGCAGCTTACGAGCGGGGATCCAAGAGACCCAGTACTTC. It translates to CASSLRAGIQETQYF.

The V call is TRBV6-2 or TRBV6-3, the J call TRBJ2-7, with unresolved D. Trimming removed 5 bases from V and 7 bases from J, with 15 bases in between. Looked up from germline, CDR1 is MNHEY and CDR2 is SVGEGT. The CDR3 has 13 amino acids. Here the CDR3 DNA reads TGTGCCAGCAGTCCCAGAGAGGCGAGAGAGCAGTACTTC. It encodes CASSPREAREQYF.

V is TRBV5-1 and J is TRBJ2-1, with a tentative D call TRBD2 (7 bases). V was pared by 6 bases and J by 9 bases, with 10 bases between. Germline V CDR1 and CDR2: SGHRS, YFSETQ. This CDR3 comprises 11 residues. The CDR3 nucleotides read TGCGCCAGCACGGGGGGCATTGAGCAGTTCTTC. It is translated as CASTGGIEQFF.

This clonotype occurred many times. V usage is TRBV12-3 or TRBV12-4 and J usage is TRBJ1-5, with a weak D call TRBD1 (6 bases). The CDR3 runs to 16 residues. V was shortened by 1 base and J by 2 bases, with 12 bases between the two germline ends. The CDR3 DNA follows: TGTGCCAGCAGTTTAGAGGAGGGGGTAGGCAATCAGCCCCAGCATTTT. Its protein product is CASSLEEGVGNQPQHF.

The gene calls are TRBV6-1 and TRBJ2-1; 8 nucleotides align to TRBD1. Germline V gives CDR1 MNHNS, CDR2 SASEGT. V gave up 4 bases and J gave up 3 bases; unmatched junction bases: 8. This CDR3 has 16 residues. CDR3 sequence reads: CASSVSWTGSYNEQFF. CDR3 in DNA: TGTGCCAGCAGTGTTTCGTGGACAGGGAGCTACAATGAGCAGTTCTTC.

This clonotype occurred a few times. The chain combines TRBV24-1 with TRBJ2-3; 7 positions match TRBD1. This CDR3 has 16 residues. Germline V gene lookup returns CDR1 KGHDR and CDR2 SFDVKD. Trimming cost V 1 base and J 5 bases; bases outside gene matches: 8. CDR3 sequence: CATSDFLGQDLDTQYF. In nucleotides, the CDR3 is TGTGCCACCAGTGATTTTCTAGGACAGGATTTAGATACGCAGTATTTT.